This TCR beta chain was captured by sequencing in a study of blood T cell repertoires in COVID-19. Clones were sequenced by immunoSEQ multiplex PCR, and TCRdb holds only the in-frame ones, with some missing. Among about 290,000 clones listed, roughly nine tenths were seen once. The CDR3 is 15 residues long. Trimming took 5 bases from V and 2 from J; bases not matched to a gene: 6. CDR1 and CDR2 (germline): SGHTA, FQGTGA. Input material: PBMCs or T cells enriched from blood (not recorded which). This chain uses TRBV7-3 with TRBJ1-1; TRBD1 aligns across 9 bases. The receptor's source is a woman aged 40 to 55 who had recovered from COVID-19. The CDR3: CASSPTTGGNTEAFF. Written as DNA, the CDR3 is TGTGCCAGCAGCCCCACGACAGGGGGAAACACTGAAGCTTTCTTT.